This TCR beta chain emerged from a study of CD8 T cells in ankylosing spondylitis (dated 2017 in TCRdb). In the study overall: The study profiled T cell receptor beta repertoires in healthy donors and ankylosing spondylitis patients to find disease-linked TCR variants. In total, the full study cohort was made up of 110 or so healthy donors and more than 20 ankylosing spondylitis patients. Peripheral blood samples were taken, and synovial fluid was additionally collected from ankylosing spondylitis patients.

This clonotype was seen many times. No antigen is known for it. There are no base qualities to consult, and no much larger clone falls within one base. General findings and caveats noted by the study authors: A TCR beta motif of eight highly homologous amino acid variants appeared characteristic of blood from ankylosing spondylitis patients. Some TCR beta motif variants had previously been reported in synovial fluid and blood of reactive arthritis patients, which suggested common disease-initiation mechanisms. In peripheral blood, the disease-linked clones were found at relatively low frequencies and had a CD8+ phenotype. The disease-linked clones were reported to be significantly enriched in matched synovial fluid samples from ankylosing spondylitis patients.

Sequencing used an Illumina HiSeq 2500. Quantitative 5'-RACE with molecular barcodes was used to prepare TCR beta libraries. In the authors' own workflow: A new computational method based on a probabilistic model of VDJ rearrangement was used to identify disease-linked TCR variants. The public reads were run again by TCRdb, first through fastp at Q25 and then through MiXCR, and only productive beta chains were kept. Every CDR3 protein is listed once, alongside the most common genes and DNA of its rows. In this record, the V and J calls reflect TCRdb's handling and not the investigators' own analysis. This sample lists 750,000 to 850,000 distinct CDR3 sequences; 12% were detected once. The ten most abundant clones make up 0.51% of the sample. The TCR originated in a male donor with ankylosing spondylitis. Sequencing used blood, either unsorted or a sorted T cell fraction (not recorded which).

CDR3 protein: CSARDFAAQFF. The DNA sequence reads TGCAGTGCTAGAGATTTTGCCGCACAGTTCTTC. The chain employs TRBV20-1 and TRBJ2-1; the D gene is not confidently resolved. In the germline V gene (reference sequence), CDR1 corresponds to DFQATT and CDR2 to SNEGSKA. V and J are truncated by 0 bases and 13 bases respectively, leaving an intervening sequence of 10 bases. The CDR3 runs 11 residues from the cysteine to the phenylalanine. Just CDR3 DNA is preserved here, 33 bases in frame from base 1.